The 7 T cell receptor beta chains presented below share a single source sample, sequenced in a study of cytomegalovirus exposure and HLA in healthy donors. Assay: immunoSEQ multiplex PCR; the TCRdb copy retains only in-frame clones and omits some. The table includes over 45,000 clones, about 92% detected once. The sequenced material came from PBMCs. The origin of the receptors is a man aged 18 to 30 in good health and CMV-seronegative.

The CDR3 sequence: CASSFGQGDYTF. As DNA, the CDR3 is TGTGCCAGCAGCTTCGGACAGGGGGACTACACCTTC. This chain links TRBV7-9 with TRBJ1-2; TRBD1 matches 10 bases. The CDR3 totals 12 residues. V trimming: 3 bases; J trimming: 10 bases; junction bases outside the gene matches: 2. CDR1 and CDR2 (germline): SEHNR, FQNEAQ (reference sequence).

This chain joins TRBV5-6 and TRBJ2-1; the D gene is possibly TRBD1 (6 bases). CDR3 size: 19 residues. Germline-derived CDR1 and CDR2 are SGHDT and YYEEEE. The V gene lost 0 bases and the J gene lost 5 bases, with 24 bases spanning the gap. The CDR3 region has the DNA TGTGCCAGCAGCTTGGAAAGCAGGGGTTCAACTAAGCGTCACAATGAGCAGTTCTTC. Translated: CASSLESRGSTKRHNEQFF.

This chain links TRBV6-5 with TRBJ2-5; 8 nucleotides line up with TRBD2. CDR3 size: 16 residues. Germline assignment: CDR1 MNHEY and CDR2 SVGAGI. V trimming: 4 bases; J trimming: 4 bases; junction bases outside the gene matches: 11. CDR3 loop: CASSSPSGRGGETQYF. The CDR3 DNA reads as TGTGCCAGCAGTTCCCCCAGCGGGAGAGGAGGAGAGACCCAGTACTTC.

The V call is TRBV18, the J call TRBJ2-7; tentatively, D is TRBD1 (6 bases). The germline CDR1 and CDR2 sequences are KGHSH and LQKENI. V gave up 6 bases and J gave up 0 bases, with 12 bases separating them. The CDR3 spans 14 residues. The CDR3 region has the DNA TGTGCCAGCTCGGGCACAGGGCCCTCCTACGAGCAGTACTTC. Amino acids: CASSGTGPSYEQYF. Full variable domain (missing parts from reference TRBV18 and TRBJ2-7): NAGVMQNPRHLVRRRGQEARLRCSPMKGHSHVYWYRQLPEEGLKFMVYLQKENIIDESGMPKERFSAEFPKEGPSILRIQQVVRGDSAAYFCASSGTGPSYEQYFGPGTRLTVT.

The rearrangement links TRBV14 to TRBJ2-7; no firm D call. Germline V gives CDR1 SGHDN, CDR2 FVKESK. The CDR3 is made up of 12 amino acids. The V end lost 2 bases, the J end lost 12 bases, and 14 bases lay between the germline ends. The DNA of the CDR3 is TGTGCCAGCAGCCAAAGTCTCCAGGTGCGGTACTTC. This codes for CASSQSLQVRYF.

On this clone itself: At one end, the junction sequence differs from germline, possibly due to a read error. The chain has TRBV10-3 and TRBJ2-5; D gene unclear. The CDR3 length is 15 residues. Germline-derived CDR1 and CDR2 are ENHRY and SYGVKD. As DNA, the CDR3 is TGTGCCATCAGTAAGACCCTAGGTATCCAAGGGACCCAGTACTTC. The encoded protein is CAISKTLGIQGTQYF.

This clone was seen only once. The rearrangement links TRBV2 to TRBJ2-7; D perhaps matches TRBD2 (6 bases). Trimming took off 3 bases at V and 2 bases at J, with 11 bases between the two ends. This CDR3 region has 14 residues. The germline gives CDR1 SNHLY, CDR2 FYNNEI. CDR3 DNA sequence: TGTGCCAGCAGTGAGGGGCGGGGAGCCTACGAGCAGTACTTC. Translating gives CASSEGRGAYEQYF.